One sample yielded the 11 T cell receptor beta chains listed below, sequenced in a study of shared clonotypes between healthy human individuals. Clones were read by immunoSEQ multiplex PCR, and TCRdb kept only the in-frame ones, dropping some. This table holds almost 750,000 clones, about two thirds found once. Input material: memory CD4+ T cells sorted from blood. The subset is: CD45RA-negative fraction. These receptors came from a woman aged 25 to 39 in good health.

This clone was recorded a few times. The chain is built from TRBV2 and TRBJ2-2, with 11 bases that match TRBD1. V shed 4 bases and J 7 bases; nucleotides not matched to a gene: 8. Germline V gives CDR1 SNHLY, CDR2 FYNNEI. The CDR3 length is 16 residues. The CDR3 loop reads CASSAGRTGGHGELFF. CDR3 nucleotides: TGTGCCAGCAGTGCGGGTCGGACAGGGGGCCACGGGGAGCTGTTTTTT.

The chain couples TRBV7-8 to TRBJ1-2; 7 bases align to TRBD1. CDR3 length: 13 amino acids. The germline V gene encodes CDR1 SGHVS and CDR2 FQNEAQ. V gave up 5 bases and J gave up 5 bases; unmatched junction bases: 5. The CDR3 DNA sequence: TGTGCCAGCAGCCCGGGACAGTATTATGGCTACACCTTC. Translation gives CASSPGQYYGYTF.

V usage is TRBV11-2 and J usage is TRBJ2-7; 10 positions match TRBD2. Germline trimming cut 2 bases from V and 4 bases from J; bases unmatched to any gene: 2. The CDR3 spans 14 residues. Germline V CDR1 and CDR2: SGHAT, FQNNGV. The CDR3 reads CASSLQAGGYEQYF. The CDR3 region has the DNA TGTGCCAGCAGCTTACAAGCGGGAGGGTACGAGCAGTACTTC.

There are a few counts of this clone. The rearrangement joins TRBV10-1 to TRBJ2-1; D is ambiguous. The ends were cut back, 0 bases at V and 0 bases at J, with 12 bases in the middle. The CDR3 extends over 17 amino acids. The germline CDR1 and CDR2 sequences are WNHNN and SYGVQD (reference sequence). For the CDR3, the DNA is TGCGCCAGCAGTGAGTCGATGATCTCGAGCTCCTACAATGAGCAGTTCTTC. It yields the protein CASSESMISSSYNEQFF.

This rearrangement joins TRBV19 to TRBJ1-5, with D tentatively TRBD1 (5 bases). The germline V gene has CDR1 LNHDA and CDR2 SQIVND (reference sequence). The CDR3 runs 14 residues. Deletions cut 10 bases from V and 4 bases from J, with 17 bases between. CDR3 sequence: CATAGSSGNQPQHF. For the CDR3, the DNA is TGTGCCACCGCCGGGAGCTCAGGGAATCAGCCCCAGCATTTT.

This chain uses TRBV27 with TRBJ2-7, with 12 nucleotides matching TRBD2. The germline CDR1 and CDR2 sequences are MNHEY and SMNVEV (reference sequence). CDR3 length: 15 residues. V shed 8 bases and J 0 bases; nucleotides not matched to a gene: 5. The CDR3 DNA reads as TGTGCCAGCTCGGGACTAGCGGGTCGCTCCTACGAGCAGTACTTC. Protein: CASSGLAGRSYEQYF.

The chain joins TRBV4-2 to TRBJ2-2, with 7 bases identical to TRBD2. V was clipped by 5 bases and J by 7 bases; unmatched bases: 10. Germline V gene lookup returns CDR1 LGHNA and CDR2 YNFKEQ. This CDR3 contains 15 residues. CDR3: CASSSLGGGSGELFF. CDR3 nucleotide sequence: TGTGCCAGCAGCTCCCTGGGCGGGGGTAGCGGGGAGCTGTTTTTT.

A note on this clone: The same CDR3 also results from other DNA sequences found in this sample. The rearrangement joins TRBV28 to TRBJ1-1; 10 bases are shared with TRBD1. J gave up 11 bases and V 7 bases, and 10 bases lay outside the gene matches. The CDR3 covers 13 residues. Germline V CDR1 and CDR2: MDHEN, SYDVKM. CDR3: CASTPGQGRGAFF. The DNA for the CDR3 is TGTGCCAGCACCCCGGGACAGGGGAGGGGCGCTTTCTTT.

The V gene is TRBV15, the J gene TRBJ1-1, with D tentatively TRBD1 (6 bases). Germline V gives CDR1 LNHNV, CDR2 YYDKDF (reference sequence). Trimming took 4 bases from V and 2 from J, leaving 8 bases between them. CDR3 length: 13 residues. Written as DNA, the CDR3 is TGTGCCACCAGCACACAGGGAAACACTGAAGCTTTCTTT. It codes for CATSTQGNTEAFF.

The rearrangement links TRBV5-6 to TRBJ2-5, with 11 positions matching TRBD2. V was clipped by 0 bases and J by 5 bases; unmatched bases: 6. This CDR3 spans 16 amino acids. In germline, CDR1 is SGHDT, CDR2 YYEEEE. The CDR3 reads CASSLEVAGGGETQYF. The CDR3 nucleotides are TGTGCCAGCAGCTTGGAAGTAGCGGGAGGGGGGGAGACCCAGTACTTC. Complete variable domain (other parts from reference TRBV5-6 and TRBJ2-5): DAGVTQSPTHLIKTRGQQVTLRCSPKSGHDTVSWYQQALGQGPQFIFQYYEEEERQRGNFPDRFSGHQFPNYSSELNVNALLLGDSALYLCASSLEVAGGGETQYFGPGTRLLVL.

The rearrangement joins TRBV5-6 to TRBJ1-1, with 7 bases identical to TRBD1. CDR1 is SGHDT, CDR2 YYEEEE, per germline. With V trimmed by 4 bases and J by 0 bases, 15 bases remained unmatched. The CDR3 sequence is 18 residues long. The CDR3 DNA sequence: TGTGCCAGCAGCCCCTGGACAGGTCGTGTCCCACTGAACACTGAAGCTTTCTTT. This translates into CASSPWTGRVPLNTEAFF.